What follows are 27 T cell receptor beta chains derived from one specimen sequenced in a study of cytomegalovirus exposure and HLA in healthy donors. Vbeta (60) and Jbeta (13) primers were used in the PCR. Sequenced by immunoSEQ multiplex PCR; TCRdb stores in-frame clones only, minus some. The table has about 190,000 clones, approximately 84% seen once; the top ten hold over 3.5%. Specimen: PBMCs. Receptor source: a man aged 45 to 65 in good health and CMV-seronegative.

A single count supports this clone. The gene calls are TRBV2 and TRBJ2-1, with D tentatively TRBD2 (7 bases). The CDR3 spans 13 residues. Germline lookup yields CDR1 SNHLY and CDR2 FYNNEI. The ends were cut back, 7 bases at V and 3 bases at J, with 10 bases in the middle. The chain's CDR3 is CASKGGVYNEQFF. The CDR3 DNA sequence: TGTGCCAGCAAGGGGGGGGTCTACAATGAGCAGTTCTTC.

The rearrangement links TRBV14 to TRBJ1-1; 8 nucleotides match TRBD1. Germline CDR1 and CDR2: SGHDN and FVKESK. V lost 4 bases to trimming and J lost 1 base; unmatched junction nucleotides: 5. The CDR3 spans 15 residues. In nucleotides, the CDR3 is TGTGCCAGCAGCCCTCAGGGGGCTTGGAACACTGAAGCTTTCTTT. As protein: CASSPQGAWNTEAFF.

This chain joins TRBV5-6 and TRBJ2-5; TRBD1 matches 8 bases. Unmatched junction bases numbered 7, after V lost 4 bases and J lost 5 bases. The germline CDR1 and CDR2 sequences are SGHDT and YYEEEE. This CDR3 comprises 14 residues. This CDR3 reads CASSVDRGLETQYF. As DNA, the CDR3 is TGTGCCAGCAGCGTCGACAGGGGCTTGGAGACCCAGTACTTC.

The sample holds a few counts of this clone. The gene calls are TRBV25-1 and TRBJ1-4; perhaps TRBD1 as D (6 bases). Germline-derived CDR1 and CDR2 are MGHDK and SYGVNS. The CDR3 extends over 14 amino acids. V gave up 3 bases and J gave up 8 bases, with 13 bases separating them. The CDR3 DNA reads TGTGCCAGCAGTGATGGGGGCACCGGGGAAAAACTGTTTTTT. Its translation: CASSDGGTGEKLFF.

The V and J genes are TRBV4-3 and TRBJ1-4; 10 bases are shared with TRBD1. Unmatched junction bases numbered 3, after V lost 0 bases and J lost 8 bases. The CDR3 is 15 residues long. Looked up from germline, CDR1 is LGHNA and CDR2 is YSLEER. CDR3 sequence: CASSQEWDRGEKLFF. The CDR3 bases are TGCGCCAGCAGCCAAGAGTGGGACAGGGGCGAAAAACTGTTTTTT.

This chain connects TRBV19 to TRBJ1-2; D is ambiguous. CDR1 is LNHDA, CDR2 SQIVND, per germline (reference sequence). Between the trimmed V and J ends, which lost 6 bases and 3 bases, there was a span of 20 bases. The CDR3 has 16 residues. CDR3 sequence reads: CASSTIRGLGHYGYTF. The CDR3, as DNA: TGTGCCAGTAGCACTATCCGAGGGCTGGGTCACTATGGCTACACCTTC.

The gene calls are TRBV7-2 and TRBJ1-1; possible D gene TRBD1, 5 bases. V dropped 8 bases and J dropped 0 bases, with 16 bases sitting between them. Germline loops: CDR1 SGHTA, CDR2 FQGNSA. The CDR3 consists of 15 residues. In DNA, the CDR3 is TGTGCCAGCGCCCGAAGCGGGGGGTTGAACACTGAAGCTTTCTTT. Amino acid sequence: CASARSGGLNTEAFF. The full variable domain, rest sourced from reference TRBV7-2 and TRBJ1-1, is GAGVSQSPSNKVTEKGKDVELRCDPISGHTALYWYRQSLGQGLEFLIYFQGNSAPDKSGLPSDRFSAERTGGSVSTLTIQRTQQEDSAVYLCASARSGGLNTEAFFGQGTRLTVV.

This chain uses TRBV4-1 with TRBJ2-1; 9 nucleotides agree with TRBD2. This CDR3 region has 16 residues. Trimming cost V 4 bases and J 8 bases; bases outside gene matches: 12. Germline CDR1 and CDR2: MGHRA and YSYEKL. CDR3 region: CASSPRGRGGLDEQFF. CDR3 nucleotide sequence: TGCGCCAGCAGCCCTCGGGGGCGGGGGGGCCTCGATGAGCAGTTCTTC.

V is TRBV27 and J is TRBJ2-1; D is possibly TRBD1 (6 bases). Trimming removed 6 bases at V and 0 bases at J, with 15 bases between. Germline assignment: CDR1 MNHEY and CDR2 SMNVEV (reference sequence). CDR3 length: 16 amino acids. This CDR3 is CASSLWTESSYNEQFF. In nucleotides, the CDR3 is TGTGCCAGCAGCCTGTGGACAGAGAGCTCCTACAATGAGCAGTTCTTC.

The chain links TRBV7-9 to TRBJ2-1; 12 bases agree with TRBD2. Germline V lookup: CDR1 SEHNR, CDR2 FQNEAQ (reference sequence). The CDR3 covers 15 residues. V lost 5 bases and J lost 6; bases outside the gene matches: 5. In DNA, the CDR3 is TGTGCCAGCAGCGCCGGACTAGCGGGGATCAATGAGCAGTTCTTC. Translation: CASSAGLAGINEQFF.

V gene TRBV12-5 combines with J gene TRBJ2-1, with 7 bases matching TRBD2. Per the germline V gene, CDR1 is LGHNT and CDR2 is FRNRAP. This CDR3 contains 14 residues. J gave up 11 bases and V 1 base, and 8 bases lay outside the gene matches. The CDR3 reads CASGLDGRGGQQFF. The CDR3 nucleotides are TGTGCTAGTGGTTTGGACGGTAGGGGAGGGCAGCAGTTCTTC.

This clone was seen a single time. This rearrangement joins TRBV2 to TRBJ1-5; perhaps TRBD1 as D (5 bases). Germline CDR1 SNHLY, CDR2 FYNNEI. V lost 2 bases to trimming and J lost 6 bases, with 11 bases between them. This CDR3 has 14 amino acids. Here the CDR3 DNA reads TGTGCCAGCAGTGAACAGGGCTGGAGTCAGCCCCAGCATTTT. Its protein product is CASSEQGWSQPQHF. The full variable domain, with the rest looked up from reference TRBV2 and TRBJ1-5, is EPEVTQTPSHQVTQMGQEVILRCVPISNHLYFYWYRQILGQKVEFLVSFYNNEISEKSEIFDDQFSVERPDGSNFTLKIRSTKLEDSAMYFCASSEQGWSQPQHFGDGTRLSIL.

V is TRBV11-2 and J is TRBJ2-1; D is ambiguous. CDR3 length: 13 amino acids. V lost 4 bases and J 9 bases, leaving 13 bases between the germline ends. Germline-derived CDR1 and CDR2 are SGHAT and FQNNGV. CDR3 amino acids: CASSYILNSEQFF. The DNA of the CDR3 is TGTGCCAGCAGCTACATCCTTAACAGTGAGCAGTTCTTC.

This clone was recorded once. V and J are TRBV27 and TRBJ2-1, with 9 bases that match TRBD2. The CDR3 loop spans 16 amino acids. V lost 1 base and J lost 5; bases outside the gene matches: 6. Germline V gives CDR1 MNHEY, CDR2 SMNVEV (reference sequence). The CDR3 spells CASSLWGGGADNEQFF. Here the CDR3 DNA reads TGTGCCAGCAGTTTATGGGGCGGGGGGGCTGACAATGAGCAGTTCTTC.

V gene TRBV7-8 combines with J gene TRBJ1-5, with TRBD1 matching over 9 bases. CDR1 is SGHVS, CDR2 FQNEAQ, per germline. Trimming cost V 3 bases and J 7 bases; bases outside gene matches: 7. The CDR3 contains 15 residues. This CDR3 reads CASSFAGTGFQPQHF. The CDR3 DNA sequence: TGTGCCAGCAGCTTCGCCGGGACAGGGTTCCAGCCCCAGCATTTT.

The chain joins TRBV6-5 to TRBJ1-1; 8 positions match TRBD1. CDR1 and CDR2 (germline): MNHEY, SVGAGI. CDR3 size: 12 residues. V lost 5 bases and J lost 11; bases outside the gene matches: 7. This CDR3 reads CASSRGQARAFF. The CDR3 DNA reads TGTGCCAGCAGTAGGGGACAGGCTCGCGCTTTCTTT.

The rearrangement joins TRBV18 to TRBJ1-2; 7 nucleotides align to TRBD1. CDR1 and CDR2 (germline): KGHSH, LQKENI. The CDR3 consists of 15 residues. The J segment lost 7 bases and the V segment lost 1 base, leaving 9 bases of the junction unmatched. CDR3 region: CASSPRYEGGSGYTF. The CDR3 DNA sequence: TGTGCCAGCTCACCACGATACGAAGGGGGCTCTGGCTACACCTTC.

The V and J genes are TRBV6-6 and TRBJ2-1; D is unclear. Trimming pared 3 bases from V and 7 bases from J, leaving 10 bases between. The germline V gene encodes CDR1 MNHNY and CDR2 SVGAGI (reference sequence). This CDR3 has 13 residues. CDR3 region: CASSYGLHNEQFF. CDR3 DNA: TGTGCCAGCAGTTATGGCCTCCATAATGAGCAGTTCTTC.

For this clone: Other DNA sequences in the sample encode the same CDR3. This chain connects TRBV18 to TRBJ1-3; D might be TRBD1 (5 bases). V dropped 2 bases and J dropped 0 bases, with 5 bases sitting between them. The CDR3 has 14 amino acids. Germline-derived CDR1 and CDR2 are KGHSH and LQKENI. The CDR3 nucleotides are TGTGCCAGCTCACCAGACAGCTCTGGAAACACCATATATTTT. Protein sequence: CASSPDSSGNTIYF.

The V call is TRBV6-5, the J call TRBJ2-7, with 7 bases aligning to TRBD2. This CDR3 has 15 residues. After removal of 0 bases from V and 0 bases from J, the junction contained 2 bases not matched to a gene. Germline CDR1 reads MNHEY; CDR2 reads SVGAGI. In DNA, the CDR3 is TGTGCCAGCAGTTACTCGGGGACTACCTCCTACGAGCAGTACTTC. This encodes CASSYSGTTSYEQYF.

J is TRBJ1-1 and V is TRBV9; 9 bases line up with TRBD1. The CDR3 loop spans 17 amino acids. Germline trimming cut 3 bases from V and 0 bases from J; bases unmatched to any gene: 9. From germline, CDR1 is SGDLS and CDR2 YYNGEE. CDR3 bases: TGTGCCAGCAGCGACGGACAGGGGATTTCCATGAACACTGAAGCTTTCTTT. Amino acid sequence: CASSDGQGISMNTEAFF.

This chain links TRBV7-2 with TRBJ2-5; TRBD2 aligns across 7 bases. The J call may be mistaken, given a closer DNA end match to TRBJ2-7. Germline V gives CDR1 SGHTA, CDR2 FQGNSA. The CDR3 totals 13 residues. The CDR3 spells CASSFTRGSEQYF. CDR3 nucleotide sequence: TGTGCCAGCAGCTTCACCCGCGGGAGCGAGCAGTACTTC.

The V gene is TRBV6-4, the J gene TRBJ1-1; D remains unclear. The CDR3 spans 13 residues. Germline V lookup: CDR1 MRHNA, CDR2 SNTAGT. V gave up 6 bases and J gave up 3 bases, with 11 bases separating them. This chain's CDR3 is CASRARGDTEAFF. In nucleotides, the CDR3 is TGTGCCAGCAGGGCCCGAGGCGACACTGAAGCTTTCTTT.

The CDR3 region has the DNA TGTGCCAGCAGCTTATATGCGGGGGGGATGGAGACCCAGTACTTC. It is translated as CASSLYAGGMETQYF. The chain joins TRBV7-2 to TRBJ2-5; 9 bases match TRBD2. Germline assignment: CDR1 SGHTA and CDR2 FQGNSA. V dropped 2 bases and J dropped 5; count of bases not matched to a gene: 6. The CDR3 consists of 15 residues.

V usage is TRBV2 and J usage is TRBJ2-3, with D perhaps matching TRBD2 (7 bases). The germline gives CDR1 SNHLY, CDR2 FYNNEI. V was shortened by 6 bases and J by 2 bases, with 9 bases between the two germline ends. The CDR3 loop spans 13 amino acids. CDR3 amino acids: CASRRGHTDTQYF. For the CDR3, the DNA is TGTGCCAGCAGGCGGGGGCACACAGATACGCAGTATTTT.

This chain connects TRBV13 to TRBJ1-3, with D unresolved. The CDR3 contains 14 residues. Germline V gene data show CDR1 as PRHDT and CDR2 as FYEKMQ (reference sequence). The V gene lost 0 bases and the J gene lost 6 bases, with 9 bases spanning the gap. CDR3: CASSLGEAPNTIYF. CDR3 nucleotides: TGTGCCAGCAGCTTAGGGGAGGCCCCAAACACCATATATTTT.

This clone was detected a few times. The CDR3 sequence: CASSLKGQGAVYGYTF. The CDR3 DNA reads TGTGCCAGCAGTTTAAAAGGACAGGGGGCTGTCTATGGCTACACCTTC. The V gene is TRBV27, the J gene TRBJ1-2, with TRBD1 identical over 11 bases. The junction had 6 bases not matched to a gene; V was cut back by 2 bases and J by 4 bases. Germline V gene data show CDR1 as MNHEY and CDR2 as SMNVEV (reference sequence). The CDR3 is made up of 16 amino acids.